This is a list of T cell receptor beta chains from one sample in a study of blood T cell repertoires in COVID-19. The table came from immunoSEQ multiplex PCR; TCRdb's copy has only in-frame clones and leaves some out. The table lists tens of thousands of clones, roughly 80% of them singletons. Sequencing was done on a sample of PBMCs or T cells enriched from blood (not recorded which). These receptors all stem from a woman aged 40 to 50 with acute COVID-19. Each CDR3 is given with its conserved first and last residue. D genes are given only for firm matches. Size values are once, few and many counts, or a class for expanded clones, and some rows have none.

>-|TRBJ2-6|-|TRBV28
TGTGCCAGCAGTTTATCGACAGGAGTCCGCTCTGGGGCCAACGTCCTGACTTTC
CASSLSTGVRSGANVLTF
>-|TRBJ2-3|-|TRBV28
TGTGCCAGCAGTGACCTCCCCCGAGCGGCCAGCACAGATACGCAGTATTTT
CASSDLPRAASTDTQYF
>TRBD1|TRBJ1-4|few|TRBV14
TGTGCCAGCAGCCTCCTCCAGGGACAGGGTGAAAAACTGTTTTTT
CASSLLQGQGEKLFF
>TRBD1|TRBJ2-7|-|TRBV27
TGTGCCAGCAGTCCGACAGGGGTTTGGGAGCAGTACTTC
CASSPTGVWEQYF
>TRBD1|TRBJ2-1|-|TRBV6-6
TGTGCCAGCAGCAAAGAGGACAGGGGCTACAATGAGCAGTTCTTC
CASSKEDRGYNEQFF
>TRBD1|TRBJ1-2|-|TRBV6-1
TGTGCCAGCAGTGTAGGTACGGACAGGGGGTCCGGTGGCTACACCTTC
CASSVGTDRGSGGYTF
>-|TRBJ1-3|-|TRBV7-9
TGTGCCAGCAGCTTGCAGACTGGAAACACCATATATTTT
CASSLQTGNTIYF
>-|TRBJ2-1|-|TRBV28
TGTGCCAGCAGCACCTTAGACGGGGTGAAGAATGAGCAGTTCTTC
CASSTLDGVKNEQFF
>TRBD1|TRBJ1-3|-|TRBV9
TGTGCCAGCAGCGTGTGGGGACAGTCTCGCTCTGGAAACACCATATATTTT
CASSVWGQSRSGNTIYF
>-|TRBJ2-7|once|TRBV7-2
TGTGCCAGCAGCCCAGGATCAGGGCGCCACGAGCAGTACTTC
CASSPGSGRHEQYF
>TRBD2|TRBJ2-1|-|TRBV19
TGTGCCAGTAGTCATTCGGGACTAGCCAATGAGCAGTTCTTC
CASSHSGLANEQFF
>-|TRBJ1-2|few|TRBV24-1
TGTGCCACCAGTGATTTTAGTGGTTGGGGCTACACCTTC
CATSDFSGWGYTF
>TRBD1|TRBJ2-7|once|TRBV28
TGTGCCAGCTGTCCCCTCGGGACAGGGGTCCGTGAGCAGTACTTC
CASCPLGTGVREQYF
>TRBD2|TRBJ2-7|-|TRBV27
TGTGCCAGCAGTTTAAGGCTAGCGGGGGTTTACGAGCAGTACTTC
CASSLRLAGVYEQYF
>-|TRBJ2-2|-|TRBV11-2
TGTGCCAGCAGCTTTGGACTCAACACCGGGGAGCTGTTTTTT
CASSFGLNTGELFF
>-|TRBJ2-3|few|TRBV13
TGTGCCAGCAGCGAAGGACCCTGGCGGGAGCAGTATTTT
CASSEGPWREQYF
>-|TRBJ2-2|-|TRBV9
TGTGCCAGCAGCGCCCTAAGTACCGGGGAGCTGTTTTTT
CASSALSTGELFF
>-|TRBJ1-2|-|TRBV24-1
TGTGCCACCAGTGATTCCCCCGATGGCTACACCTTC
CATSDSPDGYTF
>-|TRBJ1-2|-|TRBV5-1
TGCGCCAGTCGGCAGGGCGACAGCCCAAGTAACTATGGCTACACCTTC
CASRQGDSPSNYGYTF
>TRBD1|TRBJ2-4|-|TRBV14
TGTGCCAGCAGCCAAGATCATTTACAGGGGACCAACATTCAGTACTTC
CASSQDHLQGTNIQYF
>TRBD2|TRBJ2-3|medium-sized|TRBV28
TGTGCCAGCAGTTCCCTCGGGGGGGTATCGCAGTATTTT
CASSSLGGVSQYF
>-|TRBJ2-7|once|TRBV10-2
TGCGCCAGCAACCCACTGGGAGCGGTTTACGAGCAGTACTTC
CASNPLGAVYEQYF
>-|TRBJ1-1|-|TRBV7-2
TGTGCCAGCAGCCCGCGGAGGCGAGGGGAAGCTTTCTTT
CASSPRRRGEAFF
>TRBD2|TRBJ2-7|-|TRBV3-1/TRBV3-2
TGTGCCAGCCGGACTAGCGGGAGCTCCTACGAGCAGTACTTC
CASRTSGSSYEQYF
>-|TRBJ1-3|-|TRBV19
TGTGCCAGTAGTATAGCCAAAGAGGCGACTGGAAACACCATATATTTT
CASSIAKEATGNTIYF
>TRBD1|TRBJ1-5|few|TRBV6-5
TGTGCCAGCAGTCTAGACAGGGGGCGCGGGCAGCCCCAGCATTTT
CASSLDRGRGQPQHF
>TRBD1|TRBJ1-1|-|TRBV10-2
TGCGCCAGCAGTGAAACAGGGGGAACCACTGAAGCTTTCTTT
CASSETGGTTEAFF
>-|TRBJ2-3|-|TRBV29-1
TGCAGCTTAAGCGGGTCCACAGATACGCAGTATTTT
CSLSGSTDTQYF
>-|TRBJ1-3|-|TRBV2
TGTGCCAGCCGGGACAACTCTGGAAACACCATATATTTT
CASRDNSGNTIYF
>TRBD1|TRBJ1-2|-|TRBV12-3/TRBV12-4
TGTGCCAGCACTGAGGGGGCGCAAGGCTACACCTTC
CASTEGAQGYTF
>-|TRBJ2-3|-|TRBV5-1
TGCGCCAGCAGCTCGCTGGGGGCCTACACAGATACGCAGTATTTT
CASSSLGAYTDTQYF
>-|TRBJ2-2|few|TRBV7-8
TGTGCCAGCAGCTTAGTCAGCGCGAACACCGGGGAGCTGTTTTTT
CASSLVSANTGELFF
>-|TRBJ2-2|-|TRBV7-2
TGTGCCAGCAGGGTTGGGCAGATTACCGGGGAGCTGTTTTTT
CASRVGQITGELFF
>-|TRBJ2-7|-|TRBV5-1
TGCGCCAGCAGCTTGCGAGCCGTGAGCGCAAGCTCCTACGAGCAGTACTTC
CASSLRAVSASSYEQYF
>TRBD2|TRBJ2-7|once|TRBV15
TGTGCCACGAGGACTAGCGGGACCTACGAGCAGTACTTC
CATRTSGTYEQYF
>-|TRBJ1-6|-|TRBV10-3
TGTGCCATGGGGGCCGGGACCTCAAATTCACCCCTCCACTTT
CAMGAGTSNSPLHF
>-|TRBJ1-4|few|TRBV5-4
TGTGCCAGCAGCATTCGACAGATGGGGATGAGTGGAAAACTGTTTTTT
CASSIRQMGMSGKLFF
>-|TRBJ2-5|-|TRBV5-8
TGTGCCAGCAGCTCGGGTCCTTACCAAGAGACCCAGTACTTC
CASSSGPYQETQYF
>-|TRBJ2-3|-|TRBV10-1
TGCGCCAGCAGTGCTTCAGGCATTCCGGAGGCAGATACGCAGTATTTT
CASSASGIPEADTQYF
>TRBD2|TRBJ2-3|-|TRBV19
TGTGCCACCAGACTAGCGGGGGACACAGATACGCAGTATTTT
CATRLAGDTDTQYF
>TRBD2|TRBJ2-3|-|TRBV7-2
TGTGCCAGCAGCTTAGGGCTAGCGGGAGAGAGGGATACGCAGTATTTT
CASSLGLAGERDTQYF
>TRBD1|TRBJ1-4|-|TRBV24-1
TGTGCCACCAGTGATTCGGGACAGGGTGATGAAAAACTGTTTTTT
CATSDSGQGDEKLFF
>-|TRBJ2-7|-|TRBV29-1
TGCAGCGTTGCGGAGGTCATAGTGCGATACGAGCAGTACTTC
CSVAEVIVRYEQYF
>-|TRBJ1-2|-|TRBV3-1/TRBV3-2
TGTGCCAGCAGCTTATTACAGGATGGCTACACCTTC
CASSLLQDGYTF
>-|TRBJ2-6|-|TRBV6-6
TGTGCCAGCAGTCCAGTCCCCGGGTTTGGACAGTTTTTCTCTGGGGCCAACGTCCTGACTTTC
CASSPVPGFGQFFSGANVLTF
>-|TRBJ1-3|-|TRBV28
TGTGCCAGCAGTTACACAGGGAGCTCTGGAAACACCATATATTTT
CASSYTGSSGNTIYF
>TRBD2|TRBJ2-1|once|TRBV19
TGTGCCAGTAGCCCCCCGGGGGGGGAGCAGTTCTTC
CASSPPGGEQFF